The 32 T cell receptor beta chains reported below all come from one sample, sequenced in a study of CD8+CD57+ T cells in acquired aplastic anemia. Flow cytometry had shown expanded CD8+CD57+ cells in the patients chosen for sequencing. Genomic DNA served as template for TCR beta VDJ and CDR3 profiling. TCRdb itself ran the reads through MiXCR, one entry per CDR3 protein. This sample has tens of thousands of distinct CDR3 sequences, with less than 65% found just once. Input material: sorted CD4+, CD8+, or CD8+CD57+ T cells (not recorded which) from PBMCs. Every receptor here comes from a human donor with aplastic anemia.

At least ten counts were recorded for this clonotype. This is likely a read error, given that the CDR3 carries no conserved phenylalanine or tryptophan at its end. Because the CDR3's place on the DNA is in doubt, the DNA is left out and the CDR3 is given as listed by TCRdb. The rearrangement links TRBV7-9 to TRBJ1-2; the table calls TRBD1, which could not be checked here. The CDR3 region is 10 residues in length, termini included. Germline V lookup: CDR1 SEHNR, CDR2 FQNEAQ (reference sequence). The CDR3 sequence: CASSLSGQGY.

Concerning this clonotype: Sequence at one end of the junction differs from germline and may be a read error. V and J are TRBV6-2 or TRBV6-3 and TRBJ1-1; D gene unclear. CDR1 and CDR2 (germline): MNHEY, SVGEGT. The CDR3 covers 14 residues. Written as DNA, the CDR3 is TGTGCCGGCAGTTACCTAACACCAGACGGTGAAGCTTTCTTT. Protein product: CAGSYLTPDGEAFF.

This chain connects TRBV6-1 to TRBJ1-1, with a weak D call TRBD1 (5 bases). The CDR3 extends over 13 amino acids. V was pared by 7 bases and J by 6 bases, with 15 bases between. Germline CDR1 and CDR2: MNHNS and SASEGT. CDR3 residues: CASNIKGRAEAFF. For the CDR3, the DNA is TGTGCCAGCAACATTAAGGGACGGGCTGAAGCTTTCTTT.

The chain combines TRBV24-1 with TRBJ2-5; D gene ambiguous. This CDR3 has 12 residues. CDR1 is KGHDR, CDR2 SFDVKD, per germline. V dropped 1 base and J dropped 5 bases, with 4 bases sitting between them. For the CDR3, the DNA is TGTGCCACCAGTGATTTCTTTGAGACCCAGTACTTC. It codes for CATSDFFETQYF.

V and J are TRBV7-3 and TRBJ2-6; D gene unclear. There are 14 residues in the CDR3. The germline V gene encodes CDR1 SGHTA and CDR2 FQGTGA. The V gene lost 4 bases and the J gene lost 0 bases, with 4 bases spanning the gap. In DNA, the CDR3 is TGTGCCAGCAGCTCGAGCTCTGGGGCCAACGTCCTGACTTTC. This translates into CASSSSSGANVLTF. Complete variable domain (other parts from reference TRBV7-3 and TRBJ2-6): GAGVSQTPSNKVTEKGKYVELRCDPISGHTALYWYRQSLGQGPEFLIYFQGTGAADDSGLPNDRFFAVRPEGSVSTLKIQRTERGDSAVYLCASSSSSGANVLTFGAGSRLTVL.

The chain joins TRBV19 to TRBJ2-7, with 7 positions matching TRBD2. The CDR3 sequence is 13 residues long. Germline V gives CDR1 LNHDA, CDR2 SQIVND (reference sequence). Trimming removed 5 bases from V and 7 bases from J; junction bases left unmatched: 8. The CDR3 DNA sequence: TGTGCCAGTAGTTTTTTGGGGGGGGAAGAGCAGTACTTC. It codes for CASSFLGGEEQYF.

The V call is TRBV4-1, the J call TRBJ1-6; 7 positions match TRBD1. There are 15 residues in the CDR3. V was clipped by 1 base and J by 4 bases; unmatched bases: 1. Germline lookup yields CDR1 MGHRA and CDR2 YSYEKL. The CDR3 DNA reads TGCGCCAGCAGCCAAGCAGGGGGATATAATTCACCCCTCCACTTT. As protein: CASSQAGGYNSPLHF.

This clonotype was picked up many times. This chain connects TRBV2 to TRBJ2-7; D gene unclear. The CDR3 consists of 14 residues. Germline V gene sequence: CDR1 SNHLY, CDR2 FYNNEI. Trimming left V 6 bases short and J 1 base short, with 13 bases between. The CDR3: CASRDSPGSYEQYF. CDR3 coding DNA: TGTGCCAGCAGAGATAGCCCAGGATCCTACGAGCAGTACTTC.

The chain recombines TRBV9 with TRBJ2-7, with D possibly matching TRBD2 (6 bases). In germline, CDR1 is SGDLS, CDR2 YYNGEE. The length of the CDR3 is 14 residues. V gave up 4 bases and J gave up 0 bases, with 11 bases separating them. In nucleotides, the CDR3 is TGTGCCAGCAGCCCTGGAGGGAGCTCCTACGAGCAGTACTTC. Its translation is CASSPGGSSYEQYF.

V is TRBV10-3 and J is TRBJ1-6, with D maybe TRBD1 (5 bases). The length of the CDR3 is 15 residues. Germline values: CDR1 ENHRY, CDR2 SYGVKD. Between the trimmed V and J ends, which lost 0 bases and 9 bases, there was a span of 12 bases. In nucleotides, the CDR3 is TGTGCCATCAGTGAGTCTAGGACAATAGGTTCACCCCTCCACTTT. Translation gives CAISESRTIGSPLHF.

The chain links TRBV19 to TRBJ2-7, with no clear D. Trimming shortened V by 6 bases and J by 3 bases, and 12 bases separated the two germline ends. Germline CDR1 is LNHDA and CDR2 is SQIVND (reference sequence). The CDR3 contains 13 residues. The CDR3 is CASSLAPGYEQYF. DNA for the CDR3: TGTGCCAGTAGCCTCGCACCTGGCTACGAGCAGTACTTC.

This chain joins TRBV15 and TRBJ1-2; D is undetermined. This CDR3 is 12 amino acids long. Per the germline V gene, CDR1 is LNHNV and CDR2 is YYDKDF (reference sequence). Trimming stripped 3 bases from V and 6 bases from J, with 8 bases between. The CDR3 DNA reads as TGTGCCACCAGCAGGGGGAACGATGGCTACACCTTC. This encodes CATSRGNDGYTF.

This clonotype was counted a few times. The chain is built from TRBV30 and TRBJ2-1; TRBD2 aligns across 7 bases. Germline V gene lookup returns CDR1 GTSNPN and CDR2 SVGIG (reference sequence). There are 14 residues in the CDR3. Trimming at V came to 5 bases and at J to 0 bases, leaving 4 bases not matched to a gene. The CDR3 here is CAWFGGSSYNEQFF. Written as DNA, the CDR3 is TGTGCCTGGTTCGGGGGGAGCTCCTACAATGAGCAGTTCTTC. Full variable domain (outside the CDR3, taken from reference TRBV30 and TRBJ2-1): SQTIHQWPATLVQPVGSPLSLECTVEGTSNPNLYWYRQAAGRGLQLLFYSVGIGQISSEVPQNLSASRPQDRQFILSSKKLLLSDSGFYLCAWFGGSSYNEQFFGPGTRLTVL.

The genes are TRBV7-2 and TRBJ2-7; 8 positions agree with TRBD1. Germline V gene sequence: CDR1 SGHTA, CDR2 FQGNSA. The CDR3 totals 14 residues. V dropped 4 bases and J dropped 0; count of bases not matched to a gene: 2. CDR3 coding DNA: TGTGCCAGCAGCTCCGGACAGGGCTCCTACGAGCAGTACTTC. Its protein is CASSSGQGSYEQYF.

The genes are TRBV29-1 and TRBJ2-7; tentatively, D is TRBD2 (6 bases). Germline V lookup: CDR1 SQVTM, CDR2 ANQGSEA. The CDR3 has 11 residues. Trimming took 4 bases from V and 2 from J, leaving 6 bases between them. The CDR3 nucleotides read TGCAGCGTTGGCGGGACCTACGAGCAGTACTTC. It codes for CSVGGTYEQYF.

The J gene is TRBJ2-5, the V gene TRBV5-5; D possibly corresponds to TRBD2 (5 bases). V was cut by 2 bases and J by 5 bases, with 13 bases left in between. Germline V gene data show CDR1 as SGHKS and CDR2 as YYEKEE (reference sequence). This CDR3 is 14 amino acids long. The CDR3 sequence is CASSLELERETQYF. In DNA form, the CDR3 reads TGTGCCAGCAGCTTAGAACTAGAACGGGAGACCCAGTACTTC. Drawing the rest from reference TRBV5-5 and TRBJ2-5, the complete variable domain is DAGVTQSPTHLIKTRGQQVTLRCSPISGHKSVSWYQQVLGQGPQFIFQYYEKEERGRGNFPDRFSARQFPNYSSELNVNALLLGDSALYLCASSLELERETQYFGPGTRLLVL.

This clonotype has at least ten counts. J is TRBJ2-1 and V is TRBV29-1, with 9 bases that match TRBD2. Germline-derived CDR1 and CDR2 are SQVTM and ANQGSEA. Trimming took 2 bases from V and 0 from J; bases not matched to a gene: 11. CDR3 length: 18 residues. CDR3 loop: CSVERVAGALLSYNEQFF. The CDR3 DNA is TGCAGCGTTGAAAGGGTAGCGGGGGCCCTACTCTCCTACAATGAGCAGTTCTTC.

This clonotype has a count of ten or more. J is TRBJ2-1 and V is TRBV4-1; D uncertain. CDR1 is MGHRA and CDR2 is YSYEKL in the germline V gene. V was cut by 1 base and J by 9 bases, with 7 bases left in between. The CDR3 totals 12 residues. CDR3 protein: CASSQVMGEQFF. CDR3 DNA sequence: TGCGCCAGCAGCCAAGTGATGGGTGAGCAGTTCTTC.

The gene calls are TRBV11-1 and TRBJ2-7; TRBD2 is a possible D gene (6 bases). Germline CDR1 SGHAT, CDR2 FQDESV (reference sequence). The germline V and J ends were trimmed by 1 base and 2 bases, with 9 bases remaining between them. The CDR3 sequence is 14 residues long. For the CDR3, the DNA is TGTGCCAGCAGCTTAGGAGGCGGGACCTACGAGCAGTACTTC. This translates into CASSLGGGTYEQYF.

This clonotype was counted once. The chain is built from TRBV10-3 and TRBJ2-7; weak D call: TRBD1 (6 bases). Trimming took off 5 bases at V and 7 bases at J, with 18 bases between the two ends. Germline assignment: CDR1 ENHRY and CDR2 SYGVKD. CDR3 length: 14 amino acids. CDR3 in DNA: TGTGCCATCAGTAACGAGGACAGCTTTAATGAGCAGTACTTC. It yields the protein CAISNEDSFNEQYF.

The chain carries TRBV29-1 and TRBJ2-1; D gene ambiguous. This CDR3 comprises 11 residues. CDR1 SQVTM and CDR2 ANQGSEA come from the germline V gene. V lost 6 bases, J lost 5 bases, and 8 bases lay in between. Written as DNA, the CDR3 is TGCAGCGTCCCAACTAACAATGAGCAGTTCTTC. Translated, it gives CSVPTNNEQFF.

This chain uses TRBV9 with TRBJ1-1; D gene ambiguous. Trimming took 4 bases from V and 5 from J, leaving 9 bases between them. The CDR3 extends over 12 amino acids. The V gene's germline CDR1 is SGDLS and CDR2 YYNGEE. CDR3 DNA: TGTGCCAGCAGCCGGACGGGAACTGAAGCTTTCTTT. Protein: CASSRTGTEAFF.

The chain recombines TRBV10-3 with TRBJ2-7; no clear D. With 3 bases removed from V and 2 bases from J, the gap between germline ends came to 5 bases. From germline, CDR1 is ENHRY and CDR2 SYGVKD. The CDR3 has 12 residues. The CDR3 is CAISESPYEQYF. The CDR3 DNA is TGTGCCATCAGTGAATCCCCCTACGAGCAGTACTTC.

The chain joins TRBV6-5 to TRBJ1-2, with 7 bases aligning to TRBD1. The germline gives CDR1 MNHEY, CDR2 SVGAGI. Trimming took 1 base from V and 6 from J; bases not matched to a gene: 2. The length of the CDR3 is 13 residues. CDR3 nucleotides: TGTGCCAGCAGTTACTTCCAGGGGGATGGCTACACCTTC. Amino acids: CASSYFQGDGYTF.

V usage is TRBV19 and J usage is TRBJ2-1, with TRBD1 as a possible D gene (5 bases). The germline CDR1 and CDR2 sequences are LNHDA and SQIVND (reference sequence). This CDR3 is 14 amino acids long. Trimming left V 5 bases short and J 5 bases short, with 13 bases between. The CDR3 region is CASSPPGYHNEQFF. In DNA, the CDR3 is TGTGCCAGTAGTCCTCCAGGGTACCACAATGAGCAGTTCTTC.

As regards this clonotype: Given the absence of the conserved phenylalanine or tryptophan at the CDR3 end, a read error is likely. V gene TRBV7-2 combines with J gene TRBJ2-5; 11 positions match TRBD2. There are 14 residues in the CDR3. Trimming cost V 5 bases and J 4 bases; bases outside gene matches: 3. The germline V gene has CDR1 SGHTA and CDR2 FQGNSA. CDR3 bases: TGTGCCAGCAGCCCTGGACTAGCGGGAGAGACCCAGTACCTC. It specifies CASSPGLAGETQYL.

The J gene is TRBJ2-7, the V gene TRBV6-1; 9 bases align to TRBD2. Germline V gives CDR1 MNHNS, CDR2 SASEGT. The V and J ends lost 0 bases and 4 bases, in that order; junction bases with no gene match: 7. The CDR3 totals 16 residues. The CDR3 sequence is CASSEARAGGVYEQYF. For the CDR3, the DNA is TGTGCCAGCAGTGAAGCGCGGGCGGGGGGGGTATACGAGCAGTACTTC.

The rearrangement joins TRBV9 to TRBJ1-6, with 7 bases identical to TRBD1. Looked up from germline, CDR1 is SGDLS and CDR2 is YYNGEE. CDR3 length equals 17 residues. Losses at the gene ends were 0 bases for V and 10 bases for J; bases not matched to a gene: 13. CDR3 nucleotide sequence: TGTGCCAGCAGCGTAGTGCCCAGGACAGGTCAAGGATCACCCCTCCACTTT. Its protein product is CASSVVPRTGQGSPLHF.

The gene calls are TRBV5-4 and TRBJ1-2; D possibly corresponds to TRBD1 (5 bases). Trimming stripped 5 bases from V and 8 bases from J, with 16 bases between. The length of the CDR3 is 13 residues. CDR1 and CDR2 from the germline V gene are SGHNT and YYREEE (reference sequence). The CDR3 loop is CASSRDGLSGYTF. CDR3 DNA: TGTGCCAGCAGTCGGGACGGACTCTCCGGCTACACCTTC.

This clonotype was detected many times. The V and J genes are TRBV2 and TRBJ2-5; weak D call: TRBD1 (7 bases). Germline V gene lookup returns CDR1 SNHLY and CDR2 FYNNEI. The CDR3 runs to 15 residues. V shed 1 base and J shed 5 bases, with 14 bases lying between them. CDR3 bases: TGTGCCAGCAGTGAAGGAGGGGGCGCGGGGGAGACCCAGTACTTC. This gives the protein CASSEGGGAGETQYF. The full variable domain, with the rest looked up from reference TRBV2 and TRBJ2-5, is EPEVTQTPSHQVTQMGQEVILRCVPISNHLYFYWYRQILGQKVEFLVSFYNNEISEKSEIFDDQFSVERPDGSNFTLKIRSTKLEDSAMYFCASSEGGGAGETQYFGPGTRLLVL.

This chain links TRBV10-1 with TRBJ2-7; no clear D gene. Germline CDR1 and CDR2: WNHNN and SYGVQD (reference sequence). The CDR3 is 9 amino acids. The DNA for the CDR3 is TGCCCCCGAACAGTTGAGCAGTACTTC. This translates into CPRTVEQYF.

The chain uses TRBV11-1 and TRBJ2-3; 10 bases are shared with TRBD1. Germline values: CDR1 SGHAT, CDR2 FQDESV (reference sequence). The CDR3 is made up of 15 amino acids. J lost 10 bases, V lost 5 bases, and 12 bases had no gene match. The CDR3 DNA follows: TGTGCCAGCAGCACCGGGACAGGGGCGGGAGGAGCGCAGTATTTT. Its translation: CASSTGTGAGGAQYF.